This T cell receptor beta chain appears in the sequencing data of a study of cytomegalovirus exposure and HLA in healthy donors. The wider study: The 120 validation repertoires, a later analysis reported, used the same platform as the 550 to 700 repertoires from the first cohort.

The germline CDR1 and CDR2 sequences are MNHNS and SASEGT. The CDR3 length is 15 residues. Trimming removed 6 bases from V and 4 bases from J; junction bases left unmatched: 8. Produced via immunoSEQ multiplex PCR; TCRdb's table is partial and in-frame only. The sample holds 180,000 or so clones, about 83% seen once. The sample was PBMCs. The V and J genes are TRBV6-1 and TRBJ1-5; 8 nucleotides line up with TRBD1. The receptor's source is a woman in her 30s in good health and CMV-seronegative. The CDR3 protein is CASRDRTGFNQPQHF. In DNA form, the CDR3 reads TGTGCCAGCAGGGACCGGACAGGGTTTAATCAGCCCCAGCATTTT.